Sequencing of this TCR beta chain was carried out in a study of beta chain features in type 1 diabetes. What was sequenced were expressed TCRB transcripts, since all of the isolated RNA had been reverse transcribed. Assay used: immunoSEQ multiplex PCR; TCRdb lists only in-frame clones, some missing. The sample has 240,000 or so clones, about 70% seen once. Based on CD45RO/CCR7/CD25/CD127/CD95/CD27, CD4+ regulatory, stem cell-like memory, naive and central memory cells were sorted. The sample holds one count of this clone. The receptor was isolated from a man aged 25-40 years in good health. Sequencing was done on a sample of naive CD4+ T cells from blood.

The CDR3 spells CASSVKPGGLETQYF. DNA of the CDR3: TGTGCCAGCAGCGTAAAGCCCGGAGGATTAGAGACCCAGTACTTC. The chain combines TRBV9 with TRBJ2-5; a weak D match, TRBD2 (5 bases). The germline V gene has CDR1 SGDLS and CDR2 YYNGEE. This CDR3 has 15 residues. The V end lost 1 base, the J end lost 4 bases, and 14 bases lay between the germline ends.